The clone carrying this T cell receptor beta chain showed up just once. Its specificity is unknown. This entry belongs to a study of cytomegalovirus exposure and HLA in healthy donors. This PCR relied on a set of 60 Vbeta primers and 13 Jbeta primers. Sequenced by immunoSEQ multiplex PCR; TCRdb stores in-frame clones only, minus some. Of 100,000 or so clones listed, roughly three quarters are singletons. The CDR3 has 12 amino acids. Per the germline V gene, CDR1 is PRHDT and CDR2 is FYEKMQ (reference sequence). Trimming took off 2 bases at V and 3 bases at J, with 4 bases between the two ends. Overall study results and limits: Among TCR sequences, most were rare, though some public TCRs appeared in many donors.

This chain uses TRBV13 with TRBJ2-5; D gene uncertain. Input material: PBMCs. This TCR came from a middle-aged man in good health and CMV-seronegative. CDR3 sequence reads: CASSLTEETQYF. CDR3 in DNA: TGTGCCAGCAGCTTAACGGAAGAGACCCAGTACTTC. The whole variable domain, remainder taken from reference TRBV13 and TRBJ2-5, is AAGVIQSPRHLIKEKRETATLKCYPIPRHDTVYWYQQGPGQDPQFLISFYEKMQSDKGSIPDRFSAQQFSDYHSELNMSSLELGDSALYFCASSLTEETQYFGPGTRLLVL.